This is a list of T cell receptor beta chains from one sample in a study of T cell responses to AZD1222 COVID-19 vaccine. Profiled with immunoSEQ multiplex PCR; TCRdb holds only in-frame clones, not every one. The sample has approximately 140,000 clones, more than 85% seen once; the top ten hold approximately 3.3%. The sequences come from peripheral blood, collected 28 days after the second AZD1222 dose. Receptors originate from an adult who received the AZD1222 COVID-19 vaccine. CDR3s include the opening cysteine and the closing phenylalanine or tryptophan.

j_call v_call cdr3_aa
TRBJ2-7 TRBV29-1 CSAYTDKTYEQYF
TRBJ1-4 TRBV15 CATSRDAGGEKLFF
TRBJ2-1 TRBV6-5 CASKKYNEQFF
TRBJ2-3 TRBV10-3 CAISISGSTDTQYF
TRBJ2-7 TRBV6-5 CASRETSNHEQYF
TRBJ1-2 TRBV7-2 CASSPTGGGYGYTF
TRBJ2-7 TRBV3-1/TRBV3-2 CASSPGGGVRHEQYF
TRBJ2-5 TRBV3-1/TRBV3-2 CASSLAGGWETQYF
TRBJ2-1 TRBV11-3 CASRKGLAGDWQFF
TRBJ2-1 TRBV4-1 CASSQDYRARGNEQFF
TRBJ2-1 TRBV11-2 CASSLVYTDNEQFF
TRBJ1-4 TRBV10-3 CAISESGATNEKLFF
TRBJ2-1 TRBV18 CASSPDRANNEQFF
TRBJ2-3 TRBV6-2/TRBV6-3 CASSSTGLADTQYF
TRBJ2-7 TRBV10-1 CASSGTGNYEQYF
TRBJ1-2 TRBV5-1 CASSSPDGDGYTF
TRBJ1-5 TRBV5-5 CASSPDSYQPQHF
TRBJ2-2 TRBV3-1/TRBV3-2 CASSQGAWAAGVFEGTGELFF
TRBJ2-2 TRBV9 CASSAAMTSVNTGELFF
TRBJ2-1 TRBV2 CASSEDAGTGGYNEQFF
TRBJ2-1 TRBV12-3/TRBV12-4 CASSPRTAKQFF
TRBJ2-7 TRBV3-1/TRBV3-2 CASSPPQQGVSSYEQYF
TRBJ1-2 TRBV12-3/TRBV12-4 CASWRVSGGYTF
TRBJ2-7 TRBV27 CASSPAPGINEQYF
TRBJ2-7 TRBV2 CASRGDLGYEQYF
TRBJ2-3 TRBV9 CASSQGQGADGTQYF
TRBJ1-5 TRBV19 CASSIGARAGNQPQHF
TRBJ2-3 TRBV24-1 CATSDLTDRSTDTQYF
TRBJ1-6 TRBV28 CASSLSGVNSPLHF
TRBJ2-4 TRBV27 CASSSPRFQNIQYF
TRBJ2-7 TRBV18 CASSPARLERNEQYF
TRBJ2-7 TRBV28 CASSLPGPRGLYEQYF
TRBJ2-1 TRBV11-3 CASSLREGTYNEQFF
TRBJ2-3 TRBV7-2 CASSFLSTDTQYF
TRBJ2-7 TRBV6-5 CASSDGKYEQYF
TRBJ2-5 TRBV19 CASSILTQGQVCGTQYF
TRBJ2-2 TRBV20-1 CSASRRGLGQPNTGELFF
TRBJ2-3 TRBV6-5 CASSYSSRGGSTPQYF
TRBJ1-5 TRBV28 CASSWRQGSNQPQHF
TRBJ2-2 TRBV3-1/TRBV3-2 CASSHLQGRTTGELFF
TRBJ2-1 TRBV4-1 CASSQGGRTSYNEQFF
TRBJ2-7 TRBV11-2 CASSLASAVSYEQYF
TRBJ2-7 TRBV10-3 CAISETTMRDYEQYF
TRBJ1-3 TRBV2 CASMRGGRDTIYF
TRBJ2-4 TRBV15 CATSRDRGAKNIQYF
TRBJ2-7 TRBV20-1 CSAYRAGEQYF
TRBJ1-1 TRBV10-3 CAISARGNTEAFF
TRBJ2-1 TRBV5-1 CASSWDRGTSSYNEQFF
TRBJ2-7 TRBV7-9 CASSLDRGKQHEQYF
TRBJ2-1 TRBV7-9 CASRKGLAAEQFF
TRBJ2-2 TRBV3-1/TRBV3-2 CASSQGSYTGELFF
TRBJ1-2 TRBV5-6 CASSLVVAEAYGYTF
TRBJ2-1 TRBV14 CASSQDLLAGPYNEQFF